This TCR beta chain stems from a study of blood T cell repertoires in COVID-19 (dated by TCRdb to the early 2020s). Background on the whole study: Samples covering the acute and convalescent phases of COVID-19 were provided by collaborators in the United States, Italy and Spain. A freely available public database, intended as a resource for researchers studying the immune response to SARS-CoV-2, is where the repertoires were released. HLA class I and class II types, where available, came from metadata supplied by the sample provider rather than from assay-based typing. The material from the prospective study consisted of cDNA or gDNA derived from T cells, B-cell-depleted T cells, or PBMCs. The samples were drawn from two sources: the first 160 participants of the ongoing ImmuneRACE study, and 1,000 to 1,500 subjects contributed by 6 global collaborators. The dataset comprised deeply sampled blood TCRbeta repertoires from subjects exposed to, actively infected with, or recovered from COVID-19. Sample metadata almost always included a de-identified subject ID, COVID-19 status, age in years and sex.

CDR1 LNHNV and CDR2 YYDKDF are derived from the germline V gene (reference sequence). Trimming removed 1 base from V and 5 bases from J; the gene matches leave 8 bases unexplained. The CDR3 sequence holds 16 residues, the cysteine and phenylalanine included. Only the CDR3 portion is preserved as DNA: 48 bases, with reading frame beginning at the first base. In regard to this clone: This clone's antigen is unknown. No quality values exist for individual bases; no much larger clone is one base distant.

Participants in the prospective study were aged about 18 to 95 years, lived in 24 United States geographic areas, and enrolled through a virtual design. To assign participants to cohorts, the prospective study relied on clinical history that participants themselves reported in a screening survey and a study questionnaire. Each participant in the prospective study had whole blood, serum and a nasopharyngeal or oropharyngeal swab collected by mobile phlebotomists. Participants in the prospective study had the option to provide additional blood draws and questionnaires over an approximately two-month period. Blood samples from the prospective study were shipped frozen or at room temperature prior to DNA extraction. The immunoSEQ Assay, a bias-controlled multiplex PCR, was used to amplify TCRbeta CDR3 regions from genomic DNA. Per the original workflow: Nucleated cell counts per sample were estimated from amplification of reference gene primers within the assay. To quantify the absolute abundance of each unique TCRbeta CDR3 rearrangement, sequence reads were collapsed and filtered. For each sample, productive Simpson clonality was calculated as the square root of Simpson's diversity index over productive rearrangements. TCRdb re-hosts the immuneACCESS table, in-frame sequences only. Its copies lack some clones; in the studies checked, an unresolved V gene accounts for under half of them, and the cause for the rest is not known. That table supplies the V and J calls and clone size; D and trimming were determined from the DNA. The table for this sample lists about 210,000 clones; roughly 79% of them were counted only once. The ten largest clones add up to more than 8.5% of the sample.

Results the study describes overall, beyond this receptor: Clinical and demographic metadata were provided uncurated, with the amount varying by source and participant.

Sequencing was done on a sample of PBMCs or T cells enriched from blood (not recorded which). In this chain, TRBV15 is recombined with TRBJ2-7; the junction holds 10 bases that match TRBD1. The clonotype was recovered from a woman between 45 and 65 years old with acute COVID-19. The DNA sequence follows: TGTGCCACCAGCAGAGGGAGTCCGGGGACAGGGGACGAGCAGTACTTC. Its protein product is CATSRGSPGTGDEQYF.